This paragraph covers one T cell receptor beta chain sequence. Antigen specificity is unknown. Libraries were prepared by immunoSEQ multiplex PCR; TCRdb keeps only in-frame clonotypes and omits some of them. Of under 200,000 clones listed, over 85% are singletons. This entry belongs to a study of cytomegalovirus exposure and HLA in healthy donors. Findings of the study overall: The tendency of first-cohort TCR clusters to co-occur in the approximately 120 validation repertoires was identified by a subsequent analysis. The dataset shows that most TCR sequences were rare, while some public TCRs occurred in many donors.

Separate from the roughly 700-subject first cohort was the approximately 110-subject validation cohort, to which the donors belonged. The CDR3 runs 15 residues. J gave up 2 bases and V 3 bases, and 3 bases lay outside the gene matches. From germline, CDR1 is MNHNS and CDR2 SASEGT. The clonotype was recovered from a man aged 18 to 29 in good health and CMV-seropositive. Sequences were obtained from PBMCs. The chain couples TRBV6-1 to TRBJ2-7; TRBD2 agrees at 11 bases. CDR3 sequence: CASSDGTSGPYEQYF. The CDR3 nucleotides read TGTGCCAGCAGTGATGGGACTAGCGGACCCTACGAGCAGTACTTC.